A single sample is the source of the 9 T cell receptor beta chains below, sequenced in a study of blood T cell repertoires in COVID-19. Here immunoSEQ multiplex PCR was the method, and the copy in TCRdb shows in-frame clones only, minus some. The table includes approximately 450,000 clones, about 90% detected once. The sequencing sample was made of PBMCs or T cells enriched from blood (not recorded which). The receptor set was obtained from a woman aged 18-29 years with acute COVID-19.

This chain links TRBV24-1 with TRBJ2-3, with 8 positions matching TRBD2. V shed 2 bases, J shed 3 bases, and the junction held 6 bases outside the gene matches. Germline CDR1 and CDR2: KGHDR and SFDVKD. The CDR3 length is 16 residues. CDR3 loop: CATSDSIAGITDTQYF. The CDR3 DNA follows: TGTGCCACCAGTGATTCCATAGCGGGAATAACAGATACGCAGTATTTT.

The chain joins TRBV20-1 to TRBJ1-1, with 11 positions matching TRBD1. Looked up from germline, CDR1 is DFQATT and CDR2 is SNEGSKA (reference sequence). The CDR3 spans 14 residues. J lost 8 bases, V lost 3 bases, and 8 bases had no gene match. CDR3 loop: CSASVTRDRGEAFF. The CDR3 region has the DNA TGCAGTGCTAGTGTAACCCGGGACAGGGGGGAAGCTTTCTTT.

The chain carries TRBV2 and TRBJ1-2; D remains ambiguous. The germline V gene has CDR1 SNHLY and CDR2 FYNNEI. This CDR3 is 12 amino acids long. Trimming took off 4 bases at V and 4 bases at J, with 7 bases between the two ends. The CDR3 loop is CASSGEGYGYTF. The CDR3 nucleotides are TGTGCCAGCAGTGGGGAGGGCTATGGCTACACCTTC.

V and J are TRBV28 and TRBJ2-5, with 8 bases matching TRBD2. This CDR3 has 16 residues. CDR1 and CDR2 (germline): MDHEN, SYDVKM. After removal of 6 bases from V and 5 bases from J, the junction contained 14 bases not matched to a gene. The CDR3: CASSESGRGGRETQYF. CDR3 coding DNA: TGTGCCAGCAGCGAAAGCGGGAGAGGAGGCAGGGAGACCCAGTACTTC.

The rearrangement links TRBV30 to TRBJ2-7; possible D gene TRBD1, 5 bases. Trimming shortened V by 6 bases and J by 2 bases, and 11 bases separated the two germline ends. The CDR3 is made up of 12 amino acids. Germline-derived CDR1 and CDR2 are GTSNPN and SVGIG (reference sequence). DNA for the CDR3: TGTGCCTGCAACAGGTTCCCCTACGAGCAGTACTTC. Its translation: CACNRFPYEQYF.

The CDR3 spells CASSLIGTSGSTGELFF. CDR3 sequence (DNA): TGTGCCAGCAGCTTAATCGGGACTAGCGGGAGCACCGGGGAGCTGTTTTTT. The chain recombines TRBV7-2 with TRBJ2-2; 14 nucleotides line up with TRBD2. Germline lookup yields CDR1 SGHTA and CDR2 FQGNSA. CDR3 length: 17 residues. The V gene end was trimmed by 2 bases and the J gene end by 4 bases; junction bases not matched to a gene: 3.

The chain is built from TRBV20-1 and TRBJ1-2; D not certain. The CDR3 extends over 12 amino acids. Germline V gene sequence: CDR1 DFQATT, CDR2 SNEGSKA (reference sequence). Trimming pared 3 bases from V and 13 bases from J, leaving 18 bases between. The CDR3 loop reads CSASHPRLHGTF. The CDR3 DNA follows: TGCAGTGCTAGTCACCCGAGATTGCACGGCACCTTC.

This sequence joins TRBV19 and TRBJ1-2; TRBD1 is a possible D gene (6 bases). This CDR3 region has 14 residues. V was cut by 3 bases and J by 7 bases, with 15 bases left in between. Germline CDR1 LNHDA, CDR2 SQIVND (reference sequence). The CDR3 region has the DNA TGTGCCAGTAGTATCCGGGGGGCGAAAAGTGGCTACACCTTC. This gives the protein CASSIRGAKSGYTF.

The CDR3 region is CATLAGVGYEQYF. The CDR3 nucleotides read TGTGCCACCCTAGCGGGAGTCGGCTACGAGCAGTACTTC. This chain uses TRBV10-3 with TRBJ2-7; 10 bases match TRBD2. This CDR3 spans 13 amino acids. The germline CDR1 and CDR2 sequences are ENHRY and SYGVKD. V shed 10 bases, J shed 3 bases, and the junction held 6 bases outside the gene matches.